The sequence of this T cell receptor beta chain was determined in a study of graft-versus-host responses after intestinal transplantation (dated by TCRdb to the early 2020s). Turning to the overall study: Multivisceral, liver-intestinal, or isolated intestinal transplants were received by the recipients. Every recipient was given anti-thymocyte globulin induction, followed by roughly 3 years of maintenance tacrolimus and steroids. Bulk TCR-beta CDR3 sequencing was used to track graft-versus-host and host-versus-graft alloreactive T cell clones in the graft, circulation and bone marrow after intestinal transplantation. Instead of going to the commercial service, samples from three later patients were sequenced in-house on an Illumina MiSeq and processed with MiXCR. Of the 20 to 25 intestinal transplant recipients enrolled in the cohort, one of whom was a retransplant, a few patients without pretransplant specimens were excluded. Donor T cell macrochimerism was defined as a peak of at least 4% donor T cells among recipient peripheral blood mononuclear cells. Alloreactive clones were identified by sequencing pre-transplant mixed lymphocyte reaction products and comparing these products with unstimulated pre-transplant donor and recipient T cells.

Results and caveats for the whole study, not just this receptor: Early after transplant, declines in HvG clones were associated with peak levels of circulating GvH clones. GvH clones were found in recipient bone marrow, and some of the GvH clones appeared earlier in ileal mucosa or blood, which is consistent with an intestinal mucosal origin. The relatively low number and heterogeneity of intestinal transplant patients limited the conclusions. In patients with donor T cell macrochimerism, the allografts had high GvH to HvG T cell clonal ratios.

CDR1 is given as SGHRS and CDR2 as YFSETQ, both from the germline V gene. For this chain, trimming is 4 bases at the V end and 8 bases at the J end, and the number of junction bases without a gene match is 5. From cysteine to phenylalanine, the CDR3 is 15 amino acids long. Only CDR3 DNA is held: 45 bases, read in frame from base 1. About this clone itself: The antigen this receptor binds is unknown. The record has no base qualities; no much larger clone is one base away.

Blood samples were collected up to 4 times in the first month after transplant and then at least monthly when available. The library came from the immunoSEQ multiplex PCR assay. For most patients, high-throughput TCR-beta CDR3 sequencing of genomic DNA was performed by Adaptive Biotechnologies. Per the source publication's procedure: Adaptive's ImmunoSEQ software was the source of the TCR sequencing data for about 18 patients, while three other patients were processed with MiXCR and VDJtools. Because the origin of CDR3 nucleotide sequences shared between donor and recipient could not be assigned, those sequences were removed. To count as alloreactive, a clone needed at least 2-fold expansion over unstimulated cells and a minimum CFSE-low frequency of 0.002% (template counts) or 0.001% (read counts). Clones detected in sequenced pre-transplant spleen, lymph node, or MLR CFSE-low populations of the donor or recipient were defined as mappable. Cumulative frequency of alloreactive clones was calculated as a percentage of all sequences weighted by copy number. Here the immuneACCESS table is served through TCRdb, limited to in-frame sequences with V and J called. Missing clones are a known gap in these copies; in checked studies unresolved V genes cover under half, and the rest lacks a known reason. V and J calls and clone size are copied from that table; D and trimming were computed from the DNA. The sample table contains about 21,000 clones; only one count was recorded for 75% to 90% of them. Under 6.5% of the sample is in the top ten clones.

The receptor was isolated from a human patient who received an intestinal transplant, so some T cells may come from the graft donor. Here the sequenced sample was PBMCs, taken more than 64 days after intestinal transplantation. The chain uses TRBV5-1 and TRBJ1-6, with 11 bases aligning to TRBD1. At the DNA level, the sequence is TGCGCCAGCAGCATTCGGACAGGGGGCGATTCACCCCTCCACTTT. Its coded protein is CASSIRTGGDSPLHF. Full variable domain (CDR3 extended with the reference TRBV5-1 and TRBJ1-6 proteins): KAGVTQTPRYLIKTRGQQVTLSCSPISGHRSVSWYQQTPGQGLQFLFEYFSETQRNKGNFPGRFSGRQFSNSRSEMNVSTLELGDSALYLCASSIRTGGDSPLHFGNGTRLTVT.